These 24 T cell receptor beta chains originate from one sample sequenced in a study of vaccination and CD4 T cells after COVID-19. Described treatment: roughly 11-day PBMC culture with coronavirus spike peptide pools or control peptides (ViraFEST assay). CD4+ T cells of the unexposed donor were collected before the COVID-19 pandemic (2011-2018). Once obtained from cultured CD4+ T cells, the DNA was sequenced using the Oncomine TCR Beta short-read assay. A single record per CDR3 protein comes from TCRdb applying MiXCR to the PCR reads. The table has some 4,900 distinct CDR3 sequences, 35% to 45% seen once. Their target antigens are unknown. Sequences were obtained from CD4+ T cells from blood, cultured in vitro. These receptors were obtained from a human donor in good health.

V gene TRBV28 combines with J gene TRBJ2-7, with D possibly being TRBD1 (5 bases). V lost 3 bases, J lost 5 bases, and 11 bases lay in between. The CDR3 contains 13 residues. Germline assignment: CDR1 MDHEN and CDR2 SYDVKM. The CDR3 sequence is CASSLDAGHEQYF. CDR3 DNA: TGTGCCAGCAGTTTGGACGCAGGGCACGAGCAGTACTTC. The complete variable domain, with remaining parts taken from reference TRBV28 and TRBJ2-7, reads DVKVTQSSRYLVKRTGEKVFLECVQDMDHENMFWYRQDPGLGLRLIYFSYDVKMKEKGDIPEGYSVSREKKERFSLILESASTNQTSMYLCASSLDAGHEQYFGPGTRLTVT.

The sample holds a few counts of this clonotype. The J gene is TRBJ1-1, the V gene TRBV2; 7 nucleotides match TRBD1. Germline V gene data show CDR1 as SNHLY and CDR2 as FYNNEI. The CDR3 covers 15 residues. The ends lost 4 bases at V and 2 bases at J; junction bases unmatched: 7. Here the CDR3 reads CASSVGGQRNTEAFF. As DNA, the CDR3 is TGTGCCAGCAGTGTGGGGGGACAGAGAAACACTGAAGCTTTCTTT.

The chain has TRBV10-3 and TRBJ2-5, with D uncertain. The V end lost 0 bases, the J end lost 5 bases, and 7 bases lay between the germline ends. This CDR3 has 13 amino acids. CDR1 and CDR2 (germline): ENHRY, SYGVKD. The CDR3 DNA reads TGTGCCATCAGTGAGTCGGCTTCTGAGACCCAGTACTTC. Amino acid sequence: CAISESASETQYF.

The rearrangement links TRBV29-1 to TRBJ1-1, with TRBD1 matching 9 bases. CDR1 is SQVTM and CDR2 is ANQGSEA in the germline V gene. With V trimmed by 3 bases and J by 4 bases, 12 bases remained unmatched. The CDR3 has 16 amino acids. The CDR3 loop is CSVESTGGSYGTEAFF. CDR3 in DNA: TGCAGCGTTGAGAGCACAGGGGGCTCCTATGGCACTGAAGCTTTCTTT.

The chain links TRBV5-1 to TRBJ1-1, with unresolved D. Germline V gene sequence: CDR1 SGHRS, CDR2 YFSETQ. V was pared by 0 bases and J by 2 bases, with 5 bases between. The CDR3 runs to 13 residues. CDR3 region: CASSLVPNTEAFF. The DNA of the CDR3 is TGCGCCAGCAGCTTGGTCCCCAACACTGAAGCTTTCTTT.

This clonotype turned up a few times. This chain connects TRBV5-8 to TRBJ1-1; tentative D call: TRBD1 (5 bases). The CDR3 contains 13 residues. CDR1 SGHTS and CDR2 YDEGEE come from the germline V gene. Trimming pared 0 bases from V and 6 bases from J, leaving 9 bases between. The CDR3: CASSLGRDAEAFF. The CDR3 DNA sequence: TGTGCCAGCAGCTTGGGCAGGGACGCTGAAGCTTTCTTT.

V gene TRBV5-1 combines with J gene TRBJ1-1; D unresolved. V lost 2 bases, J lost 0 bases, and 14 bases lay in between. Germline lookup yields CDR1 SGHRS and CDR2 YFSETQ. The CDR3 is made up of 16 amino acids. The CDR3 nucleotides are TGCGCCAGCAGCTTAGTCCCCGGGAGTCTGAACACTGAAGCTTTCTTT. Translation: CASSLVPGSLNTEAFF.

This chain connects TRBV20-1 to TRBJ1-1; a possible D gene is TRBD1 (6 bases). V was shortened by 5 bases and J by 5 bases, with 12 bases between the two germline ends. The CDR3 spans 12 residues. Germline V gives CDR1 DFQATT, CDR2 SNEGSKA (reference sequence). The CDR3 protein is CSAYREGTEAFF. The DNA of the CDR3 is TGCAGTGCTTACAGGGAAGGAACTGAAGCTTTCTTT.

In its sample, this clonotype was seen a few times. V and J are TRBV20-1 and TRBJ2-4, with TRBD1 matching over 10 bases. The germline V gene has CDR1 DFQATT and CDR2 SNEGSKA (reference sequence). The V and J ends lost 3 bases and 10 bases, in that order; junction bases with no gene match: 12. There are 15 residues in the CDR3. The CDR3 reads CSARSGTGDSRIQYF. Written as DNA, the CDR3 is TGCAGTGCTAGGAGTGGGACAGGGGACTCACGGATTCAGTACTTC.

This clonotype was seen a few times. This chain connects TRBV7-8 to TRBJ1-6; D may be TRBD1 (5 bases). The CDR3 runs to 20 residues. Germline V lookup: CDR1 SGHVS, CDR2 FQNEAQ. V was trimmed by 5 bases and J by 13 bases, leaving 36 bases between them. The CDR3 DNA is TGTGCCAGCAGCCAATACTCCATCCCCACCGCGGAGGGGAAGTTTCGTCCCCTCCACTTT. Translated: CASSQYSIPTAEGKFRPLHF.

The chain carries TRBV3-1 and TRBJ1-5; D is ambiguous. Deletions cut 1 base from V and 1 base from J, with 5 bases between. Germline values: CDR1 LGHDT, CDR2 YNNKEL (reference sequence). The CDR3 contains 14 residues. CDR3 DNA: TGTGCCAGCAGCCAAGGCCGGAGCAATCAGCCCCAGCATTTT. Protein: CASSQGRSNQPQHF.

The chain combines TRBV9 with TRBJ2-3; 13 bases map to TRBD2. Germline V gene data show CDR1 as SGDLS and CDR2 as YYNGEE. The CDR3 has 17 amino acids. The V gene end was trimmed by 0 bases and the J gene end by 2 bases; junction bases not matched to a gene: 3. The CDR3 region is CASSVGGLAGITDTQYF. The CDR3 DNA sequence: TGTGCCAGCAGCGTAGGGGGACTAGCGGGAATCACAGATACGCAGTATTTT.

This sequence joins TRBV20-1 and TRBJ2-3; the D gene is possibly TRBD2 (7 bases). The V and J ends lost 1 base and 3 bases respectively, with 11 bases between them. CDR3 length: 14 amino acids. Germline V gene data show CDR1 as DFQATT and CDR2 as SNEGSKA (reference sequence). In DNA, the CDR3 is TGCAGTGCTAGAGTAGGGGGGGCGACAGATACGCAGTATTTT. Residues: CSARVGGATDTQYF.

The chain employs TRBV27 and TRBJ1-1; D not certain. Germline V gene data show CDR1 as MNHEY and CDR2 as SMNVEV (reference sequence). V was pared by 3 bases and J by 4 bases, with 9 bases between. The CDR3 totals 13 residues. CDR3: CASSLEVGTEAFF. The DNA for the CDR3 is TGTGCCAGCAGTTTGGAGGTCGGCACTGAAGCTTTCTTT.

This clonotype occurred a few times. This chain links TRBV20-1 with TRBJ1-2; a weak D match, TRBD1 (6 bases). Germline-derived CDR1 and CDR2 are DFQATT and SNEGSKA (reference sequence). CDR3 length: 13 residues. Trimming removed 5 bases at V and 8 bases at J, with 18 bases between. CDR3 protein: CSAPPRGAGGYTF. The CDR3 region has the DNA TGCAGTGCTCCTCCCCGGGGGGCGGGGGGCTACACCTTC.

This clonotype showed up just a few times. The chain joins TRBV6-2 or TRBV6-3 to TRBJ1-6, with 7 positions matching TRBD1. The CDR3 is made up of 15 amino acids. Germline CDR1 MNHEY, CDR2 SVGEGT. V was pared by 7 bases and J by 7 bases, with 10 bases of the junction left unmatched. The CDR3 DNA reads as TGTGCCAGCACCGTCGGACAGGTCAACAATTCACCCCTCCACTTT. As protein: CASTVGQVNNSPLHF.

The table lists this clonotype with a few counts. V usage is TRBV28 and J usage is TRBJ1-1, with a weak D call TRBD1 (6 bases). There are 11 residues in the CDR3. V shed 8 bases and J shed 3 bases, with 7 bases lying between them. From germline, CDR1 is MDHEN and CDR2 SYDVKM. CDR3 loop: CASQGYTEAFF. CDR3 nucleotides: TGTGCCAGCCAGGGGTACACTGAAGCTTTCTTT.

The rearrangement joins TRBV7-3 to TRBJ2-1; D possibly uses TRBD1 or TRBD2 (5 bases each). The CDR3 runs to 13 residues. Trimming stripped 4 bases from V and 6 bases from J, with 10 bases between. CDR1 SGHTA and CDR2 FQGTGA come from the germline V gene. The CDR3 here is CASSWDPGNEQFF. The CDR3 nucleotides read TGTGCCAGCAGCTGGGACCCGGGCAATGAGCAGTTCTTC. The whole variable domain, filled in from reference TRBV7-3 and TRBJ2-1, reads GAGVSQTPSNKVTEKGKYVELRCDPISGHTALYWYRQSLGQGPEFLIYFQGTGAADDSGLPNDRFFAVRPEGSVSTLKIQRTERGDSAVYLCASSWDPGNEQFFGPGTRLTVL.

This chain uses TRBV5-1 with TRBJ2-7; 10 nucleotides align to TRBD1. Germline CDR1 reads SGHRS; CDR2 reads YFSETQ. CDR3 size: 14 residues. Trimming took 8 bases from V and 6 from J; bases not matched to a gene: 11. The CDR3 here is CASELGTGAGEQYF. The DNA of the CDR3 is TGCGCCAGTGAGTTAGGGACAGGGGCAGGCGAGCAGTACTTC.

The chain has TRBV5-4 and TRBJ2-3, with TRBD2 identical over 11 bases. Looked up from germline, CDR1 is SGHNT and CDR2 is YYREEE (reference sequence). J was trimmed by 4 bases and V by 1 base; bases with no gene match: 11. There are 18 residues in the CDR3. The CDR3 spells CASSLFTSGGRGADTQYF. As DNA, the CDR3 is TGTGCCAGCAGCTTGTTCACTAGCGGGGGACGGGGCGCAGATACGCAGTATTTT.

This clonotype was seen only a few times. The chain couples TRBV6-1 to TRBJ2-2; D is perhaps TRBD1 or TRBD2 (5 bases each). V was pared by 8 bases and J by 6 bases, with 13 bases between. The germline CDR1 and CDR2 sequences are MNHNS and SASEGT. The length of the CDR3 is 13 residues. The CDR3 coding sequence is TGTGCCAGCCGGGACGAGGGAGCCGGGGAGCTGTTTTTT. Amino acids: CASRDEGAGELFF.

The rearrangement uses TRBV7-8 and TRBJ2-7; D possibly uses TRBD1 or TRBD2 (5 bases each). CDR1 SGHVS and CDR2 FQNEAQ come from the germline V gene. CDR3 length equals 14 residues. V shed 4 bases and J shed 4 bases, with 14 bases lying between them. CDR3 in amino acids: CASSCREGRYEQYF. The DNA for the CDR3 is TGTGCCAGCAGCTGCCGTGAGGGGAGATACGAGCAGTACTTC.

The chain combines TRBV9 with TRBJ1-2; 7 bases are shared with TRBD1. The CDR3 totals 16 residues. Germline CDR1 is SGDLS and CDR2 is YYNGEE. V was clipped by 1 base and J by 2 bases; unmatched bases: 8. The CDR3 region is CASSVSPGTANYGYTF. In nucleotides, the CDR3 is TGTGCCAGCAGCGTATCGCCGGGGACAGCCAACTATGGCTACACCTTC.

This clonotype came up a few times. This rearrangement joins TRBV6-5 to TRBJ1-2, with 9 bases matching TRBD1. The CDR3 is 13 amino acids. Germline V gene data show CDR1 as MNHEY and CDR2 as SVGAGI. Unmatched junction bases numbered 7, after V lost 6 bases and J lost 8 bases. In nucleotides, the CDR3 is TGTGCCAGCAGATACAGGGGGCAGTGGGGCTACACCTTC. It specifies CASRYRGQWGYTF.